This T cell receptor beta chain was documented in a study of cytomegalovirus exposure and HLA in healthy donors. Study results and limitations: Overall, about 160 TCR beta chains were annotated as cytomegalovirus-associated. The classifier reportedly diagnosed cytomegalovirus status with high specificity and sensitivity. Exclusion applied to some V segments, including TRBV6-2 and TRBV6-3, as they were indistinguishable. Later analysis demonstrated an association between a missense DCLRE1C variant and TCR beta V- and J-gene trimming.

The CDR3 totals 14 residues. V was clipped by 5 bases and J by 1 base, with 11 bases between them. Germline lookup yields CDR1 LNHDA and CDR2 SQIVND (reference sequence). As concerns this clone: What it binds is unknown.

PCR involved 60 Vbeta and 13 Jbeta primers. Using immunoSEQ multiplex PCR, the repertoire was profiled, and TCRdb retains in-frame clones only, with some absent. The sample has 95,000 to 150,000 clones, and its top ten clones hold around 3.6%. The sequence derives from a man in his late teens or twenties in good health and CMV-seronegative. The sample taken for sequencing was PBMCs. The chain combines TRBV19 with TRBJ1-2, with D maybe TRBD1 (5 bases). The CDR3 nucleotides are TGTGCCAGTAGTTTTCTAGACAGTAACTATGGCTACACCTTC. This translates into CASSFLDSNYGYTF.